The 15 T cell receptor beta chains given below trace back to one sample, sequenced in a study of control samples from healthy donors and cancer patients (dated by TCRdb to between 2020 and 2021). Receptor amplification or capture employed the immunoSEQ multiplex PCR assay. Not all clones reach the TCRdb copy of this immuneACCESS table, which keeps in-frame sequences only. Checked studies attribute under half of the gap to unresolved V genes and leave the rest unexplained. A total of 15,000 to 20,000 clones appear in this sample, approximately 88% of them only once. Around 30% of the sample belongs to the ten largest clones. The sequenced sample consisted of PBMCs. These receptors were collected from a man aged 55 to 70 with head and neck cancer.

This rearrangement joins TRBV27 to TRBJ1-1, with 9 positions matching TRBD1. V was pared by 3 bases and J by 4 bases, with 3 bases of the junction left unmatched. Per germline, CDR1 MNHEY and CDR2 SMNVEV (reference sequence). CDR3 length: 14 amino acids. The CDR3 loop is CASSLTGGGTEAFF. In DNA, the CDR3 is TGTGCCAGCAGTTTGACAGGGGGGGGCACTGAAGCTTTCTTT.

A word on this clone: Within the sample, other DNA sequences also encode this same CDR3. The chain uses TRBV5-1 and TRBJ2-5, with 11 nucleotides matching TRBD2. The germline gives CDR1 SGHRS, CDR2 YFSETQ. CDR3 length: 15 amino acids. V gave up 2 bases and J gave up 5 bases; unmatched junction bases: 5. The CDR3 bases are TGCGCCAGCAGCTTTAGCGGGGGGGCTCGCGAGACCCAGTACTTC. This codes for CASSFSGGARETQYF.

The genes are TRBV18 and TRBJ2-1; no reliable D call. This CDR3 is 13 amino acids long. V lost 0 bases and J 7 bases, leaving 7 bases between the germline ends. Germline V gene lookup returns CDR1 KGHSH and CDR2 LQKENI. Here the CDR3 reads CASSPPVLNEQFF. In DNA, the CDR3 is TGTGCCAGCTCACCACCGGTGCTGAATGAGCAGTTCTTC.

A few counts support this clone. The CDR3 nucleotides are TGCAGTGCTAGTGGCCCTCCGGGGGGGGACACTGAAGCTTTCTTT. This sequence encodes CSASGPPGGDTEAFF. The chain employs TRBV20-1 and TRBJ1-1; maybe TRBD1 (5 bases). V was trimmed by 3 bases and J by 3 bases, leaving 17 bases between them. The CDR3 is 15 amino acids. CDR1 and CDR2 (germline): DFQATT, SNEGSKA (reference sequence).

The chain has TRBV10-3 and TRBJ1-1; no clear D. Germline V gene lookup returns CDR1 ENHRY and CDR2 SYGVKD. The length of the CDR3 is 16 residues. Trimming left V 0 bases short and J 1 base short, with 12 bases between. CDR3 bases: TGTGCCATCAGTGAGTCGAACGGAAAGGGGAACACTGAAGCTTTCTTT. It translates to CAISESNGKGNTEAFF.

This clone was counted only a few times. The V gene is TRBV7-2, the J gene TRBJ1-2, with 9 bases that match TRBD1. CDR1 is SGHTA, CDR2 FQGNSA, per germline. The CDR3 runs 17 residues. V was pared by 0 bases and J by 6 bases, with 11 bases of the junction left unmatched. In DNA, the CDR3 is TGTGCCAGCAGCTTAGCGTTTTCGGGGACAGGGTTAAATGGCTACACCTTC. Its translation: CASSLAFSGTGLNGYTF.

This clone was found a few times. The V call is TRBV10-1, the J call TRBJ1-1, with D hard to call. The germline V gene encodes CDR1 WNHNN and CDR2 SYGVQD (reference sequence). This CDR3 spans 14 amino acids. V dropped 1 base and J dropped 6 bases, with 12 bases sitting between them. DNA for the CDR3: TGCGCCAGCAGTGAGTGGAGGATTGGCCCTGAAGCTTTCTTT. Translation gives CASSEWRIGPEAFF.

The chain recombines TRBV4-1 with TRBJ1-1; D uncertain. The CDR3 has 14 residues. V was trimmed by 0 bases and J by 2 bases, leaving 7 bases between them. Germline lookup yields CDR1 MGHRA and CDR2 YSYEKL. CDR3 sequence: CASSQEVRNTEAFF. CDR3 sequence (DNA): TGCGCCAGCAGCCAAGAAGTCAGAAACACTGAAGCTTTCTTT.

The chain couples TRBV5-4 to TRBJ2-3, with TRBD2 identical over 11 bases. The length of the CDR3 is 16 residues. The germline CDR1 and CDR2 sequences are SGHNT and YYREEE (reference sequence). The V gene end was trimmed by 4 bases and the J gene end by 5 bases; junction bases not matched to a gene: 9. The CDR3 here is CASSPPSGGQVDTQYF. CDR3 bases: TGTGCCAGCAGCCCGCCTAGCGGGGGGCAAGTAGATACGCAGTATTTT.

The chain joins TRBV19 to TRBJ2-7, with D unresolved. V lost 4 bases to trimming and J lost 1 base, with 11 bases between them. Germline V gene sequence: CDR1 LNHDA, CDR2 SQIVND (reference sequence). The CDR3 spans 14 residues. The CDR3 nucleotides are TGTGCCAGTAGTACCGCTCAGAATTCCTACGAGCAGTACTTC. It encodes CASSTAQNSYEQYF.

The rearrangement joins TRBV12-5 to TRBJ2-6; D is uncertain. CDR1 LGHNT and CDR2 FRNRAP come from the germline V gene. The CDR3 totals 16 residues. V dropped 4 bases and J dropped 4 bases, with 14 bases sitting between them. The CDR3 protein is CASGSQASRGANVLTF. For the CDR3, the DNA is TGTGCTAGTGGTTCTCAGGCCTCCAGGGGGGCCAACGTCCTGACTTTC. The full variable domain, in which reference TRBV12-5 and TRBJ2-6 provide the parts outside the CDR3, is DARVTQTPRHKVTEMGQEVTMRCQPILGHNTVFWYRQTMMQGLELLAYFRNRAPLDDSGMPKDRFSAEMPDATLATLKIQPSEPRDSAVYFCASGSQASRGANVLTFGAGSRLTVL.

The rearrangement uses TRBV11-2 and TRBJ2-2; perhaps D is TRBD1 or TRBD2 (5 bases each). Germline values: CDR1 SGHAT, CDR2 FQNNGV. The CDR3 sequence is 15 residues long. V lost 2 bases, J lost 2 bases, and 9 bases lay in between. DNA for the CDR3: TGTGCCAGCAGCTTATTCCGGGACAACACCGGGGAGCTGTTTTTT. It translates to CASSLFRDNTGELFF.

The J gene is TRBJ2-5, the V gene TRBV5-1, with TRBD1 as a possible D gene (7 bases). The V gene lost 6 bases and the J gene lost 4 bases, with 16 bases spanning the gap. CDR3 length: 14 amino acids. Germline CDR1 and CDR2: SGHRS and YFSETQ. This CDR3 reads CASMRDSSRETQYF. The CDR3 coding sequence is TGCGCCAGCATGCGGGACAGCTCAAGAGAGACCCAGTACTTC.

This rearrangement joins TRBV19 to TRBJ1-5; D uncertain. The CDR3 runs 13 residues. V was clipped by 2 bases and J by 4 bases, with 6 bases between them. In germline, CDR1 is LNHDA, CDR2 SQIVND (reference sequence). The CDR3 DNA reads as TGTGCCAGTAGTATACAGCTTAATCAGCCCCAGCATTTT. Translating it yields CASSIQLNQPQHF.

The rearrangement links TRBV7-2 to TRBJ1-6; TRBD1 is a possible D gene (5 bases). V was trimmed by 5 bases and J by 0 bases, leaving 17 bases between them. This CDR3 contains 18 residues. CDR1 SGHTA and CDR2 FQGNSA come from the germline V gene. CDR3 bases: TGTGCCAGCAGCCCCTCGGGGGTGTACCCCTCCTATAATTCACCCCTCCACTTT. It specifies CASSPSGVYPSYNSPLHF.